Described below is a single T cell receptor (beta chain) sequence and its context. Its antigen target is currently unknown. No per-base quality is available; no much larger clone lies one base away. These data belong to a study of blood T cell repertoires in COVID-19 (dated by TCRdb to 2020 to 2021). For context, the study as a whole: Samples covering the acute and convalescent phases of COVID-19 were provided by collaborators in the United States, Italy and Spain. The prospective study material was composed of cDNA or gDNA derived from T cells, B-cell-depleted T cells, or PBMCs. Deeply sampled blood TCRbeta repertoires from subjects exposed to, actively infected with, or recovered from COVID-19 were included in the dataset. The repertoires were made available in a free public database intended to serve as a resource for research on the immune response to SARS-CoV-2. Samples came from the ongoing ImmuneRACE study (first 160 participants) plus 1,254 subjects from 6 global collaborators. A de-identified subject ID, COVID-19 status, age in years and sex were almost always included in the sample metadata. Where available, HLA class I and class II types were taken from metadata supplied by the sample provider and were not determined by assay-based typing. Beyond this particular receptor, the publication reports: Clinical and demographic metadata were provided uncurated, with the amount varying by source and participant.

V was cut back by 5 bases and J by 0 bases, leaving a gap of 19 bases between them. From a lookup of the germline V gene, CDR1 and CDR2 are SNHLY and FYNNEI. The CDR3 contains 17 residues, cysteine and phenylalanine counted. The entry retains the CDR3 DNA only, 51 bases that are in frame from base 1. In the prospective study, participants were roughly 18 to 95 years old, resided in approximately 22 geographic areas of the United States, and were enrolled through a virtual design. To assign participants to cohorts, the prospective study relied on clinical history that participants themselves reported in a screening survey and a study questionnaire. Exposed participants were defined as having been in contact with someone with a PCR-confirmed or clinician-diagnosed COVID-19 case within 2 weeks of study entry. Each participant in the prospective study had whole blood, serum and a nasopharyngeal or oropharyngeal swab collected by mobile phlebotomists. Additional blood draws and questionnaires over an approximately 2-month period could optionally be provided by prospective study participants. Blood samples from the prospective study were shipped frozen or at room temperature prior to DNA extraction.

TCRbeta CDR3 regions were amplified from genomic DNA using the immunoSEQ Assay, a bias-controlled multiplex PCR. On the authors' methods: Nucleated cell counts per sample were estimated from amplification of reference gene primers within the assay. To quantify the absolute abundance of each unique TCRbeta CDR3 rearrangement, sequence reads were collapsed and filtered. Productive Simpson clonality was computed per sample as the square root of Simpson's diversity index over productive rearrangements. As stored in TCRdb, this immuneACCESS dataset retains in-frame rearrangements with V and J assigned. A fraction of the clones does not appear; measured against another copy, unresolved V genes explain less than half of the discrepancy, and the remainder lacks a known reason. The DNA was the basis for D and trimming; V, J and clone size are from that table. In all, the sample holds 350,000 to 450,000 clones, and more than 85% of those were seen once. The ten most abundant clones make up just over 0.85% of the sample.

The rearranged segments are TRBV2 and TRBJ1-1, and TRBD1 may be the D gene, going by 5 matching bases. This clonotype originated in a woman aged 40 to 49 who had been exposed to COVID-19. Sequences were obtained from PBMCs or T cells enriched from blood (not recorded which). The nucleotide sequence is given as TGTGCCAGCAGTCGGGAGGGGACCCAAGCAATGAACACTGAAGCTTTCTTT. Its translation reads: CASSREGTQAMNTEAFF.